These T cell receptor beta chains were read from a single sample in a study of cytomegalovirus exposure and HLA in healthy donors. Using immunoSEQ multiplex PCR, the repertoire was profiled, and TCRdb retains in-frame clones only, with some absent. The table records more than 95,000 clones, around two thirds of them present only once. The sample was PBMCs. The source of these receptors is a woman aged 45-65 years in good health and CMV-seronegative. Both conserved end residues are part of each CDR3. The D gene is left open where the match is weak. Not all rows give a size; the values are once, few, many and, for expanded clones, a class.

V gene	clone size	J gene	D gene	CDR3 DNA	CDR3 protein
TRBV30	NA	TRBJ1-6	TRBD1	TGTGCCGCATCGACAGGGTCCTATAATTCACCCCTCCACTTT	CAASTGSYNSPLHF
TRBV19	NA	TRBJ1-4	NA	TGTGCCAGTAGTATCGTCCGGGACGGGGGAACAACTAATGAAAAACTGTTTTTT	CASSIVRDGGTTNEKLFF
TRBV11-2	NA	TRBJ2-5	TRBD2	TGTGCCAGCAGCTTAGCGGTAGCGGGAGTTGAGACCCAGTACTTC	CASSLAVAGVETQYF
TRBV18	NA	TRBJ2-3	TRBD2	TGTGCCAGCTCACCACTTACTAGCGGGAGACCCATCGGGGGAGATACGCAGTATTTT	CASSPLTSGRPIGGDTQYF
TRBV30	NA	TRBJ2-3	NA	TGTGCCTGGAGTTTATTCGGGGGAGCAGATACGCAGTATTTT	CAWSLFGGADTQYF
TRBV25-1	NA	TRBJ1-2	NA	TGTGCCAGCAGTGAATCAGGCGAGGGTTATGGCTACACCTTC	CASSESGEGYGYTF
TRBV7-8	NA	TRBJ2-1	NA	TGTGCCAGCAGCTTACCCCTCGGGAGCTCCTACAATGAGCAGTTCTTC	CASSLPLGSSYNEQFF
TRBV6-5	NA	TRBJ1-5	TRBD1	TGTGCCAGCAGCGGGACAGGGAATCAGCCCCAGCATTTT	CASSGTGNQPQHF
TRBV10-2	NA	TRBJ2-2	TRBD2	TGCGCCAGCAGTCCGGGACTAGCGACCGGGGAGCTGTTTTTT	CASSPGLATGELFF
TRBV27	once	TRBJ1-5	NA	TGTGCCAGCAGTTTCTCGGCCTCCCCGGCGGGAAATCAGCCCCAGCATTTT	CASSFSASPAGNQPQHF
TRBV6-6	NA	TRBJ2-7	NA	TGTGCCAGCGGTTCCAGGGGACAATACGAGCAGTACTTC	CASGSRGQYEQYF
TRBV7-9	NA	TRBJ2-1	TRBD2	TGTGCCAGCAGCTCCACTCGCGGGAGCGGGTACAATGAGCAGTTCTTC	CASSSTRGSGYNEQFF
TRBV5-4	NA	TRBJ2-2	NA	TGTGCCAGCAGCCCTGGGGGGGCTAGCGGAGAGACCGGGGAGCTGTTTTTT	CASSPGGASGETGELFF
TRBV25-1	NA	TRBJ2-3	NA	TGTGCCAGCAGTGTTCCAGCGGCTAGCACAGATACGCAGTATTTT	CASSVPAASTDTQYF
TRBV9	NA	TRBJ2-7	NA	TGTGCCAGCAGCGTAGGTCCAAGCACCGAGCAGTACTTC	CASSVGPSTEQYF
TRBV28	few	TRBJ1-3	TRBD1	TGTGCCAGCAGACAGGGGATACGAAACACCATATATTTT	CASRQGIRNTIYF
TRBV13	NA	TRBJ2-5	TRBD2	TGTGCCAGCAGCCCACGCGGTAGCGGGGGGGCTCAAGAGACCCAGTACTTC	CASSPRGSGGAQETQYF
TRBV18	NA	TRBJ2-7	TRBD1	TGTGCCAGCTCACTAGGACAGGGCCCGTCCTACGAGCAGTACTTC	CASSLGQGPSYEQYF
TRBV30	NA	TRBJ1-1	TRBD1	TGTGCCTGGAGTCCGGGACAGGGAGTAACTGAAGCTTTCTTT	CAWSPGQGVTEAFF
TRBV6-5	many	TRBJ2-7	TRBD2	TGTGCCAGCGTAATAGCGGGAAGCTACGAGCAGTACTTC	CASVIAGSYEQYF
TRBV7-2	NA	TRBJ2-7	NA	TGTGCCAGCAGCTTAGTTTCGGGGGAGCTCTACGAGCAGTACTTC	CASSLVSGELYEQYF
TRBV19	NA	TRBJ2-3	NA	TGTGCCAGTAGTATTAGGTCTAGCCCTCGCACAGATACGCAGTATTTT	CASSIRSSPRTDTQYF
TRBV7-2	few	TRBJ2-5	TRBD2	TGTGCCAGCAGCTTATCTAGCGGGGTCCAAGAGACCCAGTACTTC	CASSLSSGVQETQYF
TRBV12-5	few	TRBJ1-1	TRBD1	TGTGCTAGTGGCCGAGGTGACAGGGCTGAAGCTTTCTTT	CASGRGDRAEAFF
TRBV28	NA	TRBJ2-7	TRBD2	TGTGCCAGCAGTTTCGCGACCGGGGGGGCTTACGAGCAGTACTTC	CASSFATGGAYEQYF
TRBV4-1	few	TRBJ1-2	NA	TGCGCCAGCAGCCAACGCTCGCTACCTAAAAACTATGGCTACACCTTC	CASSQRSLPKNYGYTF
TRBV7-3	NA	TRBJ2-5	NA	TGTGCCAGCAGCCGTGGGCCAGGGGGGACAGAGACCCAGTACTTC	CASSRGPGGTETQYF
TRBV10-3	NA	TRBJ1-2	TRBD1	TGTGCCATCGGACAGGGGGCAAATGGCTACACCTTC	CAIGQGANGYTF
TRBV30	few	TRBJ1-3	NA	TGTGCCTGGAGTCCGACTAAGGGTTATTATGGAAACACCATATATTTT	CAWSPTKGYYGNTIYF
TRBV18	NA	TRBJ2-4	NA	TGTGCCAGCTCACCTTCGGTCATTCAGTACTTC	CASSPSVIQYF
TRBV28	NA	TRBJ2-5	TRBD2	TGTGCCAGCAGTTATAGCGGGAGGGCCAGGGAGACCCAGTACTTC	CASSYSGRARETQYF
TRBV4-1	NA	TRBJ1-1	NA	TGCGCCAGCAGCCTCGACAGCGAAAACACTGAAGCTTTCTTT	CASSLDSENTEAFF
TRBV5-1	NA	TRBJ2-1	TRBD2	TGCGCCAGCAGCTACGGACTAGCGGGGATAAGCTCCTACAATGAGCAGTTCTTC	CASSYGLAGISSYNEQFF
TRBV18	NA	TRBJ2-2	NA	TGTGCCAGCTCACCGGTCACGGAGTCGGACACCGGGGAGCTGTTTTTT	CASSPVTESDTGELFF
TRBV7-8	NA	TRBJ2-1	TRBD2	TGTGCCAGCAGCTTCGGGACTAGCGGGAGGTATAGAAATGAGCAGTTCTTC	CASSFGTSGRYRNEQFF
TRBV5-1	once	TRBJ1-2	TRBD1	TGCGCCAGCAGCTTGGTGGGGGACAGGGCCGATGGCTACACCTTC	CASSLVGDRADGYTF
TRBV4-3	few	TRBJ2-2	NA	TGCGCCAGCAGCCATGCCGCCGGACAGACGAACACCGGGGAGCTGTTTTTT	CASSHAAGQTNTGELFF
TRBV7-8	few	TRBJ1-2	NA	TGTGCCAGCAGCCCGCGTGTCTGGACAGTTAACTATGGCTACACCTTC	CASSPRVWTVNYGYTF
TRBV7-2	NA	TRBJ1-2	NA	TGTGCCAGCAGCCCTAATTACGGGGGTAACTATGGCTACACCTTC	CASSPNYGGNYGYTF
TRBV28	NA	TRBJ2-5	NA	TGTGCCAGCAGTTTCGAGGGACTCCAAGAGACCCAGTACTTC	CASSFEGLQETQYF
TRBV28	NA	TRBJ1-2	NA	TGTGCCAGCAGTATCCTCCGGGACCCGGGAGTCTTC	CASSILRDPGVF
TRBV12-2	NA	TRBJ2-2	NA	TGTGCAAGTCGCTTTTCTCCAGGGCGGGAGGGCCTTGGAACCGGGGAGCTGTTTTTT	CASRFSPGREGLGTGELFF
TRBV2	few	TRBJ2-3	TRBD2	TGTGCCAGCAGTGAAGAACCTAGCGGGAGGGTGGGCACAGATACGCAGTATTTT	CASSEEPSGRVGTDTQYF
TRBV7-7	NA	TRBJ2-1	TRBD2	TGTGCCAGCAGCCCATCTAGCGGGGTTAATGAGCAGTTCTTC	CASSPSSGVNEQFF
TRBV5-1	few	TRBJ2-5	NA	TGCGCCAGCAGCTCAGGGTTAGGGCAAGAGACCCAGTACTTC	CASSSGLGQETQYF
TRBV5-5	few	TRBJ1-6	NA	TGTGCCAGCAGCTTGTCAGGAAGCTCCTATAATTCACCCCTCCACTTT	CASSLSGSSYNSPLHF
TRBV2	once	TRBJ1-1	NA	TGTGCCAGCACTGCTGGCACGGAGACTGAAGCTTTCTTT	CASTAGTETEAFF
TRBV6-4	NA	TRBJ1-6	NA	TGTGCCAGCAGTGAGGCCCTCTATAATTCACCCCTCCACTTT	CASSEALYNSPLHF
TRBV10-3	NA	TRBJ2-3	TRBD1	TGTGCCATCATGGGACAGGACACAGATACGCAGTATTTT	CAIMGQDTDTQYF
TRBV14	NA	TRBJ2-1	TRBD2	TGTGCCAGTGAGCCGGGACTAGCTTCCAATGAGCAGTTCTTC	CASEPGLASNEQFF
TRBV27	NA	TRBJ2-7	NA	TGTGCCAGCAGTTTTCGGGAGAGCTCCTACGAGCAGTACTTC	CASSFRESSYEQYF
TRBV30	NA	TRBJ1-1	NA	TGTGCCTGGAGTGTACAGGGTGCCACTGAAGCTTTCTTT	CAWSVQGATEAFF
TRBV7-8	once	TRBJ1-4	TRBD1	TGTGCCAGCAGCTTAGTCGACAGGGGGTTAAGGGAAAAACTGTTTTTT	CASSLVDRGLREKLFF